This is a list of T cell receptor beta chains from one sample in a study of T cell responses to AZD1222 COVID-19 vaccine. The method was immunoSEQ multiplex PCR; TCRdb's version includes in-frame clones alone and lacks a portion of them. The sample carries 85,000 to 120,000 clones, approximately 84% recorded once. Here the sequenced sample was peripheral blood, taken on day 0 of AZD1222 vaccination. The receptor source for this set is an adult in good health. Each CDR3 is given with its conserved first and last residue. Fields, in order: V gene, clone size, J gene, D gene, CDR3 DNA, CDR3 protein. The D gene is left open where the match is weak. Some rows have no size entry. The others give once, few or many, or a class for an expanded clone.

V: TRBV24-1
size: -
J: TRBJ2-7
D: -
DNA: TGTGCCACCAGTGATACAAGAGAGAGCTACGAGCAGTACTTC
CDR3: CATSDTRESYEQYF

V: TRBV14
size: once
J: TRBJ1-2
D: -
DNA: TGTGCCAGCAGCCAAGTAGGGGACATTGGTATCTATGGCTACACCTTC
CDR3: CASSQVGDIGIYGYTF

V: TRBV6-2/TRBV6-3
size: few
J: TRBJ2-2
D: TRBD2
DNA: TGTGCCAGCAGTTACCGAGCGGGGGGGCTTAACACCGGGGAGCTGTTTTTT
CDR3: CASSYRAGGLNTGELFF

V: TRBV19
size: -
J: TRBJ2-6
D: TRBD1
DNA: TGTGCCAGTAGTAGGACAGGGGTAGACTCTGGGGCCAACGTCCTGACTTTC
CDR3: CASSRTGVDSGANVLTF

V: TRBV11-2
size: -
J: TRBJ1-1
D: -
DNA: TGTGCCAGCAGCCCCACTGCCGGTGGGGGTGAAGCTTTCTTT
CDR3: CASSPTAGGGEAFF

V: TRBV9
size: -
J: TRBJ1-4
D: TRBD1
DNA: TGTGCCAGCAGCCCAAGGACAGGGGTGGAAACTAATGAAAAACTGTTTTTT
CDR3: CASSPRTGVETNEKLFF

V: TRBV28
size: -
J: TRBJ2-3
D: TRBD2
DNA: TGTGCCAGCAGCCCCTCTAGCGGGAGGGAGGCCATCGCAGATACGCAGTATTTT
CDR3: CASSPSSGREAIADTQYF

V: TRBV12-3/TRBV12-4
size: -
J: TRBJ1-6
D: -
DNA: TGTGCCAGCAAACTTCAGTTAAATTCACCCCTCCACTTT
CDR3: CASKLQLNSPLHF

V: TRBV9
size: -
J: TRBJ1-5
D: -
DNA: TGTGCCAGCAGCGTAGGGGGGGCGAATCAGCCCCAGCATTTT
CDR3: CASSVGGANQPQHF

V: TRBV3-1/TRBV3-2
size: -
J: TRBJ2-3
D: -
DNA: TGTGCCAGCAGCCAAGATAGTCCTGGGGGAGATACGCAGTATTTT
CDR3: CASSQDSPGGDTQYF

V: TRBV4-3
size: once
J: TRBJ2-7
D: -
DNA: TGCGCCAGCAGCCAAGGCGCCGGGGTGTACGAGCAGTACTTC
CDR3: CASSQGAGVYEQYF

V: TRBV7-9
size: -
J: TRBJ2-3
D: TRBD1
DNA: TGTGCCAGCAGGCCCGGGACAGGGGTCACAGATACGCAGTATTTT
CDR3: CASRPGTGVTDTQYF

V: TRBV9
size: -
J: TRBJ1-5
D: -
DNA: TGTGCCAGCAGCGTAGATGAAGGGAAAGGTCAGCCCCAGCATTTT
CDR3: CASSVDEGKGQPQHF

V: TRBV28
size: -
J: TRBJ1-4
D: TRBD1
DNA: TGTGCCAGCAGTCTCTCTACGGGACAGCATGAAAAACTGTTTTTT
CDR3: CASSLSTGQHEKLFF

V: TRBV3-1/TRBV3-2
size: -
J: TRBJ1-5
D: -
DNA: TGTGCCAGCAGCCAGGGTCGGGAACGCCAGCCCCAGCATTTT
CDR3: CASSQGRERQPQHF

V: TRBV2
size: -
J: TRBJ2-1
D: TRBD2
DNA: TGTGCCAGCAGTCCGCGGACTAGCGGGAGTGAGCAGTTCTTC
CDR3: CASSPRTSGSEQFF

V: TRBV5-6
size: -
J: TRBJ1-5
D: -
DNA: TGTGCCAGCAGCCAACAGGGACGGCGCAATCAGCCCCAGCATTTT
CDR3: CASSQQGRRNQPQHF

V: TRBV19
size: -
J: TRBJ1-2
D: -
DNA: TGTGCCAGTAGTACTGTCTGGACGGACTATGGCTACACCTTC
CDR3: CASSTVWTDYGYTF

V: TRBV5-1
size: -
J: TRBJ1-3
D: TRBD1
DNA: TGCGCCAGCAGCTCACAGGGGGGCGCCTCTGGAAACACCATATATTTT
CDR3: CASSSQGGASGNTIYF

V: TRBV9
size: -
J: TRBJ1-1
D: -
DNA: TGTGCCAGCAGCGTATCTGGGAACACTGAAGCTTTCTTT
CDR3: CASSVSGNTEAFF

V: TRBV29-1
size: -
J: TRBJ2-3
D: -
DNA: TGCAGCGTTGACGCCGGTTTGGGCACAGATACGCAGTATTTT
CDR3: CSVDAGLGTDTQYF

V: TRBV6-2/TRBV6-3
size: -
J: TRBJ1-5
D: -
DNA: TGTGCCAGCAGTTACTCGAAGAAACAGCCCCAGCATTTT
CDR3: CASSYSKKQPQHF

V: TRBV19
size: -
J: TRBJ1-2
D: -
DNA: TGTGCCAGTAGTCATCCCTCGGGAGGAGAACCCTATGGCTACACCTTC
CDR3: CASSHPSGGEPYGYTF

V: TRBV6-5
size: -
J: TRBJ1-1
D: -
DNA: TGTGCCAGCAGTTACTCGAGCCGGAATGAAGCTTTCTTT
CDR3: CASSYSSRNEAFF

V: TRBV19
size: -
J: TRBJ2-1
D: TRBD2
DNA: TGTGCCAGTCCACCAGCCGGGACTACCTACAATGAGCAGTTCTTC
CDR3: CASPPAGTTYNEQFF

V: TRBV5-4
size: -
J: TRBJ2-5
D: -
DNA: TGTGCCAGCAGCACACAGGGCCTCCAAGAGACCCAGTACTTC
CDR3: CASSTQGLQETQYF

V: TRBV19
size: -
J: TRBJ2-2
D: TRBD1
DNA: TGTGCCAGTAGGGAGACAGGGGACACCGGGGAGCTGTTTTTT
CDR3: CASRETGDTGELFF

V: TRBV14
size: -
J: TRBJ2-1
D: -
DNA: TGTGCCAGCAGCCAAACCCCCGGACGGCGGGACAATGAGCAGTTCTTC
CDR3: CASSQTPGRRDNEQFF

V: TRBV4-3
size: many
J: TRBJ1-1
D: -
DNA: TGCGCCAGCAGCCAAGCCAGGACCCTGAACACTGAAGCTTTCTTT
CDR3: CASSQARTLNTEAFF

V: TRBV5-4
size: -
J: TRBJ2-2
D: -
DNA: TGTGCCAGCAGCTTGCGATGGGGGCAGGGCGGGGAGCTGTTTTTT
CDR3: CASSLRWGQGGELFF

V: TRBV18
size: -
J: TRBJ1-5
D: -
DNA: TGTGCCAGCTCACCACCGAACGGGCGGGACAATCAGCCCCAGCATTTT
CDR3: CASSPPNGRDNQPQHF

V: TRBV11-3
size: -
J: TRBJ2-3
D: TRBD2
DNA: TGTGCCAGCAGCCCTCGGGCTAGCGGGGGGGCGGGGCAAGATACGCAGTATTTT
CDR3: CASSPRASGGAGQDTQYF

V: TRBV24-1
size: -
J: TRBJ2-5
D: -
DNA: TGTGCCACCAGTGATTTGCCCCAACTGGGGACCCCAGAGACCCAGTACTTC
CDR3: CATSDLPQLGTPETQYF

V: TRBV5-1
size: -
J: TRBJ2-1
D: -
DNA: TGCGCCAGCAGCCCCCGAATAGGGGTTGATGAGCAGTTCTTC
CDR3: CASSPRIGVDEQFF

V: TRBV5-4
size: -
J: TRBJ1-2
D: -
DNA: TGTGCCAGCTCCTACGGGCAAACCCTCTATGGCTACACCTTC
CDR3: CASSYGQTLYGYTF

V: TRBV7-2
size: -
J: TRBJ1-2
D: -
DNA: TGTGCCAGCAGCTTCCCGGACCGGGAGCGGTCCGGCTACACCTTC
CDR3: CASSFPDRERSGYTF